What follows are 29 T cell receptor beta chains derived from one specimen sequenced in a study of control samples from healthy donors and cancer patients (dated by TCRdb to the early 2020s). The library was generated by the immunoSEQ multiplex PCR assay. TCRdb took this table from immuneACCESS and kept in-frame rearrangements with V and J called. Such tables lack part of the clones; where checked against another copy, unresolved V genes explain under half of the gap, and the rest is unexplained. This sample has over 85,000 clones in its table, and 70% to 85% of those were observed once. The ten largest account for over 30% of the sample. Sample: PBMCs. The receptors were gathered from a man aged 70 or older with lung cancer.

This clone occurred a few times. The J gene is TRBJ1-1, the V gene TRBV6-4; no clear D. This CDR3 contains 15 residues. Between the trimmed V and J ends, which lost 6 bases and 1 base, there was a span of 15 bases. Germline CDR1 MRHNA, CDR2 SNTAGT. The CDR3 protein is CASRYAPDENTEAFF. The CDR3 region has the DNA TGTGCCAGCAGATATGCTCCGGACGAGAACACTGAAGCTTTCTTT.

The V call is TRBV6-5, the J call TRBJ1-5; 7 bases agree with TRBD1. The trim removed 6 bases at V and 1 base at J, leaving 3 bases unmatched. CDR3 size: 14 residues. Germline CDR1 is MNHEY and CDR2 is SVGAGI. In DNA, the CDR3 is TGTGCCAGCAGCTGGGGACAGAGCAATCAGCCCCAGCATTTT. It is translated as CASSWGQSNQPQHF.

The rearrangement joins TRBV9 to TRBJ2-7, with 7 nucleotides matching TRBD1. The germline CDR1 and CDR2 sequences are SGDLS and YYNGEE. The CDR3 loop spans 15 amino acids. Germline trimming cut 0 bases from V and 6 bases from J; bases unmatched to any gene: 9. CDR3 sequence: CASSVGNTGAGEQYF. Here the CDR3 DNA reads TGTGCCAGCAGCGTAGGTAACACAGGGGCGGGCGAGCAGTACTTC.

The CDR3, as DNA: TGTGCCAGCAGCTTGAGCTGGGACCACCACTTCTCTGGAAACACCATATATTTT. It codes for CASSLSWDHHFSGNTIYF. The V call is TRBV5-5, the J call TRBJ1-3; D is possibly TRBD1 (5 bases). Germline V gene data show CDR1 as SGHKS and CDR2 as YYEKEE (reference sequence). The CDR3 loop spans 18 amino acids. With 1 base removed from V and 0 bases from J, the gap between germline ends came to 17 bases.

This clone came up a few times. The V gene is TRBV7-2, the J gene TRBJ1-5, with 9 bases that match TRBD1. V was pared by 5 bases and J by 2 bases, with 4 bases of the junction left unmatched. Germline V gene data show CDR1 as SGHTA and CDR2 as FQGNSA. CDR3 length: 15 residues. The CDR3 DNA reads as TGTGCCAGCAGCCCCTGGACAGGGGGCAATCAGCCCCAGCATTTT. Protein product: CASSPWTGGNQPQHF. The whole variable domain, remainder taken from reference TRBV7-2 and TRBJ1-5, is GAGVSQSPSNKVTEKGKDVELRCDPISGHTALYWYRQSLGQGLEFLIYFQGNSAPDKSGLPSDRFSAERTGGSVSTLTIQRTQQEDSAVYLCASSPWTGGNQPQHFGDGTRLSIL.

This chain connects TRBV9 to TRBJ2-7; D is ambiguous. CDR3 size: 16 residues. In germline, CDR1 is SGDLS, CDR2 YYNGEE. V lost 0 bases, J lost 9 bases, and 22 bases lay in between. As DNA, the CDR3 is TGTGCCAGCAGCGTAGTATCGGAGTGCTCCCTACGAGGGCAGTACTTC. Protein product: CASSVVSECSLRGQYF.

This CDR3 reads CASSHATRGDTQYF. CDR3 DNA: TGTGCCAGCAGCCATGCCACACGGGGAGATACGCAGTATTTT. The rearrangement links TRBV11-1 to TRBJ2-3; D might be TRBD2 (5 bases). The CDR3 is 14 residues long. Germline lookup yields CDR1 SGHAT and CDR2 FQDESV (reference sequence). V lost 5 bases and J lost 5, with 14 bases in between.

This chain connects TRBV4-1 to TRBJ1-5; 9 bases align to TRBD1. Germline V gene sequence: CDR1 MGHRA, CDR2 YSYEKL. V lost 4 bases, J lost 4 bases, and 5 bases stayed unmatched. This CDR3 comprises 15 residues. The CDR3 spells CASSPDRGRNQPQHF. The CDR3 region has the DNA TGCGCCAGCAGCCCGGACAGGGGTCGGAATCAGCCCCAGCATTTT.

The chain combines TRBV12-3 or TRBV12-4 with TRBJ1-2; D unresolved. Trimming removed 5 bases at V and 3 bases at J, with 1 base between. The CDR3 has 10 residues. The CDR3 is CASSDYGYTF. Written as DNA, the CDR3 is TGTGCCAGCAGTGACTATGGCTACACCTTC.

V and J are TRBV19 and TRBJ1-6; 12 nucleotides agree with TRBD1. The CDR3 consists of 18 residues. After removal of 5 bases from V and 7 bases from J, the junction contained 12 bases not matched to a gene. Germline V CDR1 and CDR2: LNHDA, SQIVND (reference sequence). As DNA, the CDR3 is TGTGCCAGTAGTCCCCGGGACAGGGGGCGGGTCGGCAATTCACCCCTCCACTTT. It specifies CASSPRDRGRVGNSPLHF.

With regard to this clone: Other DNA sequences in this sample translate to the same CDR3. The V call is TRBV7-9, the J call TRBJ2-3; D gene ambiguous. The V end lost 0 bases, the J end lost 2 bases, and 0 bases lay between the germline ends. Germline CDR1 and CDR2: SEHNR and FQNEAQ (reference sequence). The CDR3 runs to 12 residues. This CDR3 reads CASSLATDTQYF. The CDR3 nucleotides read TGTGCCAGCAGCTTAGCCACAGATACGCAGTATTTT.

This rearrangement joins TRBV3-1 (or the pseudogene TRBV3-2) to TRBJ2-1; 9 bases line up with TRBD2. Germline CDR1 and CDR2: LGHDT and YNNKEL (reference sequence). The CDR3 is 18 amino acids. V lost 0 bases and J lost 7; bases outside the gene matches: 13. CDR3 sequence (DNA): TGTGCCAGCAGCCAAGAATTCCAGCTAGCGGGGTTTTCTAATGAGCAGTTCTTC. It is translated as CASSQEFQLAGFSNEQFF.

The chain carries TRBV5-6 and TRBJ2-7; no reliable D call. This CDR3 is 12 amino acids long. The germline gives CDR1 SGHDT, CDR2 YYEEEE. With 4 bases removed from V and 2 bases from J, the gap between germline ends came to 7 bases. CDR3 bases: TGTGCCAGCAGCCGACAAGCCTACGAGCAGTACTTC. The encoded protein is CASSRQAYEQYF.

The chain carries TRBV7-2 and TRBJ1-6; no definite D call. The CDR3 loop spans 14 amino acids. Germline V gene lookup returns CDR1 SGHTA and CDR2 FQGNSA. V was shortened by 4 bases and J by 6 bases, with 10 bases between the two germline ends. This CDR3 reads CASSSHGGNSPLHF. CDR3 nucleotides: TGTGCCAGCAGCTCCCACGGAGGTAATTCACCCCTCCACTTT.

DNA of the CDR3: TGCGCCAGCAGCTCAGGACAGGGCTACACCTTC. It encodes CASSSGQGYTF. This chain links TRBV5-1 with TRBJ1-2, with D possibly TRBD1 on 6 matching bases. Trimming left V 3 bases short and J 8 bases short, with 8 bases between. Germline CDR1 reads SGHRS; CDR2 reads YFSETQ. This CDR3 spans 11 amino acids.

This chain links TRBV6-5 with TRBJ2-7; TRBD1 matches at 9 bases. Trimming took 6 bases from V and 4 from J; bases not matched to a gene: 7. The CDR3 extends over 14 amino acids. CDR1 is MNHEY and CDR2 is SVGAGI in the germline V gene. CDR3 loop: CASSLGTGRYEQYF. DNA of the CDR3: TGTGCCAGCAGCCTCGGGACAGGGAGATACGAGCAGTACTTC.

V and J are TRBV20-1 and TRBJ1-5; D uncertain. The CDR3 is 15 amino acids. V was cut by 3 bases and J by 1 base, with 13 bases left in between. Germline V CDR1 and CDR2: DFQATT, SNEGSKA (reference sequence). CDR3 DNA: TGCAGTGCTAGTCTCGTCGCCGGGAGCAATCAGCCCCAGCATTTT. Its protein product is CSASLVAGSNQPQHF.

This clone came up once. This chain uses TRBV6-5 with TRBJ2-7; D not resolved. CDR1 and CDR2 from the germline V gene are MNHEY and SVGAGI. Trimming took 8 bases from V and 3 from J, leaving 8 bases between them. CDR3 size: 11 residues. The chain's CDR3 is CASSGYYEQYF. In nucleotides, the CDR3 is TGTGCCAGCTCTGGGTACTACGAGCAGTACTTC.

V and J are TRBV4-1 and TRBJ1-2, with D uncertain. The V end was cut by 2 bases, the J end by 5 bases, with 12 bases between. CDR1 is MGHRA and CDR2 is YSYEKL in the germline V gene. This CDR3 is 14 amino acids long. CDR3 nucleotide sequence: TGCGCCAGCAGCCAAACGGGGAACGAATATGGCTACACCTTC. It yields the protein CASSQTGNEYGYTF.

This chain connects TRBV4-3 to TRBJ2-3, with 8 bases identical to TRBD1. J lost 3 bases, V lost 0 bases, and 11 bases had no gene match. Germline loops: CDR1 LGHNA, CDR2 YSLEER. This CDR3 comprises 18 residues. The CDR3 DNA sequence: TGCGCCAGCAGCCAAGATTTTGCCCAGGGGGCTTGGACAGATACGCAGTATTTT. It specifies CASSQDFAQGAWTDTQYF.

The chain combines TRBV7-9 with TRBJ1-2, with 12 bases matching TRBD1. The germline V gene encodes CDR1 SEHNR and CDR2 FQNEAQ (reference sequence). This CDR3 has 15 amino acids. V dropped 5 bases and J dropped 8; count of bases not matched to a gene: 9. CDR3 sequence: CASSGGSGTGGGYTF. The CDR3 DNA reads as TGTGCCAGCAGCGGCGGGAGTGGGACAGGGGGCGGCTACACCTTC.

The V call is TRBV5-6, the J call TRBJ2-7; TRBD1 matches at 11 bases. CDR1 SGHDT and CDR2 YYEEEE come from the germline V gene. This CDR3 has 15 amino acids. J gave up 3 bases and V 4 bases, and 6 bases lay outside the gene matches. The CDR3, as DNA: TGTGCCAGCAGCCGAGCCGGGACAGGGGGCTACGAGCAGTACTTC. This translates into CASSRAGTGGYEQYF. The full variable domain, with the rest looked up from reference TRBV5-6 and TRBJ2-7, is DAGVTQSPTHLIKTRGQQVTLRCSPKSGHDTVSWYQQALGQGPQFIFQYYEEEERQRGNFPDRFSGHQFPNYSSELNVNALLLGDSALYLCASSRAGTGGYEQYFGPGTRLTVT.

This chain uses TRBV18 with TRBJ1-5; the D is unclear. From germline, CDR1 is KGHSH and CDR2 LQKENI. V gave up 3 bases and J gave up 0 bases, with 9 bases separating them. The CDR3 length is 15 residues. CDR3 nucleotides: TGTGCCAGCTCACCGGTGGGCGATAGCAATCAGCCCCAGCATTTT. Translated: CASSPVGDSNQPQHF.

The chain links TRBV19 to TRBJ2-5, with a possible D match to TRBD1 (5 bases). CDR1 and CDR2 (germline): LNHDA, SQIVND (reference sequence). The CDR3 runs to 16 residues. Trimming left V 4 bases short and J 2 bases short, with 17 bases between. The CDR3 DNA follows: TGTGCCAGTAGTAACGACAGATCGGTACGGCAAGAGACCCAGTACTTC. It yields the protein CASSNDRSVRQETQYF.

J is TRBJ2-3 and V is TRBV11-2, with 8 bases fitting TRBD2. The ends lost 6 bases at V and 2 bases at J; junction bases unmatched: 10. CDR1 and CDR2 from the germline V gene are SGHAT and FQNNGV. The CDR3 is 16 amino acids. As DNA, the CDR3 is TGTGCCAGCAGATCGTATCCGGGGGGGCTCACAGATACGCAGTATTTT. Protein sequence: CASRSYPGGLTDTQYF.

The chain couples TRBV7-3 to TRBJ1-6, with D hard to call. Trimming stripped 2 bases from V and 10 bases from J, with 12 bases between. This CDR3 is 14 amino acids long. Germline CDR1 SGHTA, CDR2 FQGTGA. The DNA of the CDR3 is TGTGCCAGCAGCTTAGGGGAGACGGCCTCACCCCTCCACTTT. This encodes CASSLGETASPLHF.

The V gene is TRBV28, the J gene TRBJ1-5; the match to TRBD1 covers 8 bases. This CDR3 is built from 15 residues. Germline loops: CDR1 MDHEN, CDR2 SYDVKM. The trim removed 6 bases at V and 3 bases at J, leaving 7 bases unmatched. The CDR3: CASSRRQGNNQPQHF. The CDR3 nucleotides read TGTGCCAGCAGCCGACGACAGGGGAACAATCAGCCCCAGCATTTT.

V gene TRBV21-1 combines with J gene TRBJ2-6. TRBV21-1 counts as a pseudogene. This CDR3 is 19 amino acids long. CDR3 coding DNA: TGTGCCAGCAGCAAAGAGTCGGCCCGCAGCCGGTCTGGGGCCAACGTCCTGACTTTC. Translating it yields CASSKESARSRSGANVLTF.

This sequence joins TRBV5-1 and TRBJ2-7; D call uncertain. The CDR3 is 13 amino acids. Germline values: CDR1 SGHRS, CDR2 YFSETQ. V lost 0 bases and J lost 3, with 7 bases in between. In nucleotides, the CDR3 is TGCGCCAGCAGCTTGGAGGGCCTCTACGAGCAGTACTTC. It yields the protein CASSLEGLYEQYF.